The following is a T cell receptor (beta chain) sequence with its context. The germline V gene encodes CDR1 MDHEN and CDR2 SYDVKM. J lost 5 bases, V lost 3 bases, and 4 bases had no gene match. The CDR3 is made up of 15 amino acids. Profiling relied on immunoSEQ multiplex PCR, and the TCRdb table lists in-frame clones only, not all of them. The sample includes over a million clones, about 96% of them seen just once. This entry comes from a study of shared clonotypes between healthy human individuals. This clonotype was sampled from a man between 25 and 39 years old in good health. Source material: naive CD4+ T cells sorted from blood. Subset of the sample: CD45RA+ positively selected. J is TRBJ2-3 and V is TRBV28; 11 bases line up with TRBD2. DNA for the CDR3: TGTGCCAGCAGTTTTAGCGGGAGGGCCATAGATACGCAGTATTTT. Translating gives CASSFSGRAIDTQYF.